The 6 T cell receptor beta chains below were found in one sample sequenced in a study of blood T cell repertoires in COVID-19. Only in-frame clones appear in the TCRdb table, and some are missing; sequencing was by immunoSEQ multiplex PCR. In the table there are 150,000 to 200,000 clones, about 84% of which are singletons. Sequenced input: peripheral blood. The receptors originated from a person aged 65-85 years with COVID-19, enrolled during active disease.

The rearrangement joins TRBV5-1 to TRBJ2-5; TRBD2 matches at 8 bases. Trimming took 3 bases from V and 1 from J; bases not matched to a gene: 2. Germline CDR1 SGHRS, CDR2 YFSETQ. The CDR3 is 14 residues long. The CDR3 DNA reads TGCGCCAGCAGCTATGGGACTAGCCAAGAGACCCAGTACTTC. Residues: CASSYGTSQETQYF.

CDR3 sequence reads: CASSLGTGAGANVLTF. Here the CDR3 DNA reads TGTGCCAGCAGCTTAGGAACAGGGGCTGGGGCCAACGTCCTGACTTTC. The chain employs TRBV11-1 and TRBJ2-6; 7 bases line up with TRBD1. Germline CDR1 is SGHAT and CDR2 is FQDESV (reference sequence). The ends lost 1 base at V and 2 bases at J; junction bases unmatched: 2. The CDR3 spans 16 residues. Full variable domain (missing parts from reference TRBV11-1 and TRBJ2-6): EAEVAQSPRYKITEKSQAVAFWCDPISGHATLYWYRQILGQGPELLVQFQDESVVDDSQLPKDRFSAERLKGVDSTLKIQPAELGDSAMYLCASSLGTGAGANVLTFGAGSRLTVL.

CDR3 sequence reads: CASRQGVGEAFF. The CDR3 DNA follows: TGTGCCAGCAGACAGGGGGTAGGTGAAGCTTTCTTT. The chain couples TRBV6-5 to TRBJ1-1; 8 bases agree with TRBD1. After removal of 6 bases from V and 7 bases from J, the junction contained 4 bases not matched to a gene. This CDR3 has 12 residues. Germline V CDR1 and CDR2: MNHEY, SVGAGI.

This chain's CDR3 is CATSREGGRAYEQYF. DNA of the CDR3: TGTGCCACCAGCAGAGAGGGGGGGCGAGCCTACGAGCAGTACTTC. The V and J genes are TRBV15 and TRBJ2-7; TRBD2 might be the D (7 bases). With 0 bases removed from V and 2 bases from J, the gap between germline ends came to 11 bases. CDR1 LNHNV and CDR2 YYDKDF come from the germline V gene (reference sequence). There are 15 residues in the CDR3.

The rearrangement links TRBV6-5 to TRBJ1-1; tentatively, D is TRBD1 (5 bases). CDR1 MNHEY and CDR2 SVGAGI come from the germline V gene. Trimming took 7 bases from V and 6 from J, leaving 18 bases between them. The CDR3 is made up of 14 amino acids. This CDR3 reads CASKSGWASSEAFF. In DNA, the CDR3 is TGTGCCAGCAAGTCAGGGTGGGCTTCATCTGAAGCTTTCTTT.

The J gene is TRBJ1-1, the V gene TRBV28; 10 nucleotides agree with TRBD1. Trimming took 3 bases from V and 0 from J; bases not matched to a gene: 16. Germline V gives CDR1 MDHEN, CDR2 SYDVKM. There are 20 residues in the CDR3. Here the CDR3 DNA reads TGTGCCAGCAGTTTGGGGCCCTCCCGAACCGACAGGGGGCTGAACACTGAAGCTTTCTTT. This gives the protein CASSLGPSRTDRGLNTEAFF.